This TCR beta chain originates from a study of OX40 agonist ivuxolimab in advanced cancers. The overall study: Allowance was made for prior anti-PD-1, anti-PD-L1 or anti-CTLA-4 therapy, and roughly 39% had some. Broader study findings: On average, a greater number of expanded clones characterised CD8+ T cells relative to CD4+.

Profiled with immunoSEQ multiplex PCR; TCRdb holds only in-frame clones, not every one. The table includes about 51,000 clones, roughly 90% detected once. CDR3 length: 15 residues. In germline, CDR1 is SGHTA, CDR2 FQGTGA. With 1 base removed from V and 6 bases from J, the gap between germline ends came to 12 bases. This clone was seen a single time. Its specificity is not known. The source was CD4+ or CD8+ T cells sorted from blood, collected in a trial of the OX40 agonist ivuxolimab. This receptor was identified in an adult with an advanced solid tumor such as melanoma, head and neck, liver or kidney cancer. V gene TRBV7-3 combines with J gene TRBJ2-2; no clear D gene. CDR3 DNA: TGTGCCAGCAGCTTAAGCCCTGGTTACTCCGGGGAGCTGTTTTTT. It is translated as CASSLSPGYSGELFF.